The 22 T cell receptor beta chains listed next were all sequenced from one sample in a study of blood T cell repertoires in COVID-19. Sequenced by immunoSEQ multiplex PCR; TCRdb stores in-frame clones only, minus some. The sample lists about 58,000 clones, 78% occurring once. Sequenced: peripheral blood. The origin of the receptors is a human donor in a cohort sampled during active COVID-19.

The rearrangement links TRBV2 to TRBJ1-2; D is ambiguous. V lost 6 bases to trimming and J lost 5 bases, with 16 bases between them. CDR3 length: 14 amino acids. Germline CDR1 is SNHLY and CDR2 is FYNNEI. For the CDR3, the DNA is TGTGCCAGCAGGGAGGAACCTCAATCGTATGGCTACACCTTC. This gives the protein CASREEPQSYGYTF.

The chain uses TRBV2 and TRBJ1-5; 7 bases match TRBD1. Per the germline V gene, CDR1 is SNHLY and CDR2 is FYNNEI. V lost 4 bases, J lost 7 bases, and 7 bases stayed unmatched. This CDR3 has 14 amino acids. The CDR3 region has the DNA TGTGCCAGCAGTGCACAGGGGTCATGGCAGCCCCAGCATTTT. Encoded protein: CASSAQGSWQPQHF.

The chain uses TRBV5-4 and TRBJ2-6; possible D gene TRBD1, 6 bases. V gave up 0 bases and J gave up 1 base, with 11 bases separating them. The CDR3 sequence is 17 residues long. Germline assignment: CDR1 SGHNT and CDR2 YYREEE (reference sequence). The CDR3, as DNA: TGTGCCAGCAGCTTGGGGCCAGGGGATTCTGGGGCCAACGTCCTGACTTTC. As protein: CASSLGPGDSGANVLTF.

The rearrangement joins TRBV19 to TRBJ1-5; TRBD1 might be the D (5 bases). V was pared by 6 bases and J by 3 bases, with 15 bases between. CDR3 length: 15 residues. Germline V CDR1 and CDR2: LNHDA, SQIVND (reference sequence). CDR3 bases: TGTGCCAGTAGATCAGCCACAGGTTACAATCAGCCCCAGCATTTT. As protein: CASRSATGYNQPQHF.

The chain has TRBV27 and TRBJ2-7; 8 nucleotides agree with TRBD2. The CDR3 covers 16 residues. Germline CDR1 and CDR2: MNHEY and SMNVEV (reference sequence). After removal of 0 bases from V and 2 bases from J, the junction contained 6 bases not matched to a gene. Written as DNA, the CDR3 is TGTGCCAGCAGTTTATCGACTAGCGCGCACCCCTACGAGCAGTACTTC. This translates into CASSLSTSAHPYEQYF.

The gene calls are TRBV5-1 and TRBJ2-7; 7 nucleotides align to TRBD1. After removal of 7 bases from V and 2 bases from J, the junction contained 6 bases not matched to a gene. The CDR3 loop spans 13 amino acids. The germline V gene encodes CDR1 SGHRS and CDR2 YFSETQ. This CDR3 reads CASGPTGAYEQYF. CDR3 sequence (DNA): TGCGCCAGCGGACCAACAGGGGCCTACGAGCAGTACTTC.

This chain links TRBV18 with TRBJ1-6; 10 positions match TRBD1. CDR1 is KGHSH and CDR2 is LQKENI in the germline V gene. The CDR3 totals 15 residues. V lost 4 bases to trimming and J lost 7 bases; unmatched junction nucleotides: 4. CDR3 in DNA: TGTGCCAGCTCACGAGACAGGGGGCTGAATTCACCCCTCCACTTT. Its translation is CASSRDRGLNSPLHF.

The CDR3 loop is CASSYSGAEYNEQFF. DNA for the CDR3: TGTGCCAGCAGTTACTCGGGGGCGGAATACAATGAGCAGTTCTTC. This chain links TRBV6-6 with TRBJ2-1; a weak D match, TRBD1 (6 bases). The CDR3 extends over 15 amino acids. The ends were cut back, 0 bases at V and 4 bases at J, with 10 bases in the middle. CDR1 MNHNY and CDR2 SVGAGI come from the germline V gene (reference sequence).

The chain carries TRBV30 and TRBJ2-7; 8 positions agree with TRBD2. The CDR3 runs to 14 residues. CDR1 is GTSNPN, CDR2 SVGIG, per germline (reference sequence). With 8 bases clipped from V and 2 bases from J, the junction kept 11 bases outside the gene matches. This chain's CDR3 is CAGDNGGGTYEQYF. For the CDR3, the DNA is TGTGCCGGGGATAACGGGGGGGGGACCTACGAGCAGTACTTC. The complete variable domain, with remaining parts taken from reference TRBV30 and TRBJ2-7, reads SQTIHQWPATLVQPVGSPLSLECTVEGTSNPNLYWYRQAAGRGLQLLFYSVGIGQISSEVPQNLSASRPQDRQFILSSKKLLLSDSGFYLCAGDNGGGTYEQYFGPGTRLTVT.

CDR3 DNA sequence: TGTGCCAGCAGTTACTCGGGGGCAAGGTGGCTGTTTTTT. Protein sequence: CASSYSGARWLFF. V is TRBV6-2 or TRBV6-3 and J is TRBJ1-4, with D possibly TRBD1 on 6 matching bases. Trimming pared 0 bases from V and 14 bases from J, leaving 13 bases between. CDR1 and CDR2 from the germline V gene are MNHEY and SVGEGT. CDR3 length: 13 amino acids.

V gene TRBV21-1 combines with J gene TRBJ2-1; the table names TRBD2, a call not compared with the DNA. TRBV21-1 constitutes a pseudogene. The length of the CDR3 is 16 residues. In DNA form, the CDR3 reads TGTGCCAGCAGATCACGGGAGGGTAGGGATCACAATGAGCAGTTCTTC. Translating gives CASRSREGRDHNEQFF.

The chain combines TRBV6-2 or TRBV6-3 with TRBJ1-1; no clear D. Trimming stripped 0 bases from V and 5 bases from J, with 10 bases between. The germline CDR1 and CDR2 sequences are MNHEY and SVGEGT. The CDR3 is 14 residues long. CDR3 nucleotides: TGTGCCAGCAGTTACTCACCGGGCGGGACTGAAGCTTTCTTT. Protein: CASSYSPGGTEAFF.

This chain joins TRBV7-2 and TRBJ1-5; no firm D call. In germline, CDR1 is SGHTA, CDR2 FQGNSA. This CDR3 contains 15 residues. Trimming took 5 bases from V and 2 from J, leaving 13 bases between them. CDR3 bases: TGTGCCAGCAGCCCACACGGGGTCGGCAATCAGCCCCAGCATTTT. Translating gives CASSPHGVGNQPQHF.

This clone was recorded a few times. V is TRBV19 and J is TRBJ1-1; D is unresolved. The germline V gene encodes CDR1 LNHDA and CDR2 SQIVND (reference sequence). The CDR3 runs 13 residues. V dropped 3 bases and J dropped 2 bases, with 7 bases sitting between them. CDR3 sequence reads: CASSMSVNTEAFF. CDR3 sequence (DNA): TGTGCCAGTAGTATGTCGGTAAACACTGAAGCTTTCTTT.

The J gene is TRBJ2-1, the V gene TRBV6-4; TRBD2 matches at 10 bases. This CDR3 contains 15 residues. With V trimmed by 5 bases and J by 6 bases, 7 bases remained unmatched. The germline CDR1 and CDR2 sequences are MRHNA and SNTAGT. CDR3 in amino acids: CASSHTSGTANEQFF. Here the CDR3 DNA reads TGTGCCAGCAGTCATACTAGCGGGACAGCCAATGAGCAGTTCTTC.

By share, this clone counts as medium-sized. The chain couples TRBV27 to TRBJ2-1; 7 positions agree with TRBD2. The trim removed 4 bases at V and 0 bases at J, leaving 9 bases unmatched. Germline V gene lookup returns CDR1 MNHEY and CDR2 SMNVEV (reference sequence). The CDR3 sequence is 17 residues long. This CDR3 reads CASSYPPSGISYNEQFF. CDR3 sequence (DNA): TGTGCCAGCAGTTACCCCCCGAGCGGGATCTCCTACAATGAGCAGTTCTTC.

This chain joins TRBV27 and TRBJ1-2; the D gene is possibly TRBD1 (6 bases). Germline loops: CDR1 MNHEY, CDR2 SMNVEV (reference sequence). The V end was cut by 3 bases, the J end by 4 bases, with 15 bases between. The length of the CDR3 is 15 residues. CDR3 residues: CASSFGFGRGYGYTF. Written as DNA, the CDR3 is TGTGCCAGCAGTTTCGGATTCGGCAGGGGCTATGGCTACACCTTC.

CDR3 region: CASSYIARGLGALKAFF. The CDR3 DNA reads TGCGCCAGCAGCTACATTGCGAGAGGGCTGGGGGCCTTGAAAGCTTTCTTT. The V call is TRBV5-1, the J call TRBJ1-1, with D tentatively TRBD1 (6 bases). The CDR3 contains 17 residues. Germline assignment: CDR1 SGHRS and CDR2 YFSETQ. The V gene lost 3 bases and the J gene lost 9 bases, with 27 bases spanning the gap.

This chain uses TRBV25-1 with TRBJ2-4; D is perhaps TRBD2 (5 bases). Germline V lookup: CDR1 MGHDK, CDR2 SYGVNS. This CDR3 is built from 16 residues. Trimming took 6 bases from V and 1 from J, leaving 16 bases between them. The CDR3 bases are TGTGCCAGCAGCCCCTCGGGGAAAGTGGCCAAAAACATTCAGTACTTC. Translating gives CASSPSGKVAKNIQYF.

The chain couples TRBV15 to TRBJ1-4; tentatively, D is TRBD1 (5 bases). The CDR3 totals 15 residues. Trimming left V 1 base short and J 7 bases short, with 13 bases between. The germline gives CDR1 LNHNV, CDR2 YYDKDF (reference sequence). As DNA, the CDR3 is TGTGCCACCAGCAGAGTAAGCGGGGGAGGTGAAAAACTGTTTTTT. Its protein product is CATSRVSGGGEKLFF.

The V and J genes are TRBV7-2 and TRBJ1-1; D gene uncertain. CDR1 is SGHTA and CDR2 is FQGNSA in the germline V gene. Trimming removed 0 bases from V and 6 bases from J, with 14 bases in between. The CDR3 runs 15 residues. CDR3 in DNA: TGTGCCAGCAGCTTAGCGCGATTAACCCATTCTGAAGCTTTCTTT. This gives the protein CASSLARLTHSEAFF.

This chain links TRBV10-3 with TRBJ1-5; no clear D. Trimming left V 0 bases short and J 2 bases short, with 8 bases between. The CDR3 length is 15 residues. CDR1 and CDR2 (germline): ENHRY, SYGVKD. CDR3 in DNA: TGTGCCATCAGTGAGTCGGTTTCGGGCAATCAGCCCCAGCATTTT. It encodes CAISESVSGNQPQHF.